This TCR beta chain was captured by sequencing in a study of technical replicates of blood from a handful of donors. Clones were sequenced by immunoSEQ multiplex PCR, and TCRdb holds only the in-frame ones, with some missing. The sample holds about 62,000 clones, 87% seen once. The V gene's germline CDR1 is LGHNA and CDR2 YSLEER. The CDR3 runs to 17 residues. The ends were cut back, 0 bases at V and 0 bases at J, with 12 bases in the middle. The material sequenced was PBMCs. The sequence was obtained from a human donor in good health. Some clones in this sample may be carry-over from other donors' samples. The chain employs TRBV4-3 and TRBJ1-3; unclear D gene. Here the CDR3 DNA reads TGCGCCAGCAGCCAAGAGACCGCCGCGGTCTCTGGAAACACCATATATTTT. It specifies CASSQETAAVSGNTIYF.